The T cell receptor beta chain under discussion was sequenced for a study of human T cells and chemical hapten exposure. The sample holds a few counts of this clonotype. MiXCR, run by TCRdb on the RACE reads, gives a single entry per CDR3 protein. The profile shows tens of thousands of distinct CDR3 sequences, under 14% of them singletons. Time point specified: patch test 3, about 24 weeks after DPC sensitization. Treatment given: therapeutic diphenylcyclopropenone sensitization with weekly scalp DPC. V was shortened by 5 bases and J by 7 bases, with 23 bases between the two germline ends. The CDR3 length is 16 residues. Germline CDR1 is MNHNY and CDR2 is SVGAGI (reference sequence).

The clonotype originates from a woman aged 45 to 65 with alopecia areata. Some clones in this sample may be carry-over from other donors' samples. Sequenced here: whole blood, sampled in connection with sensitization to the hapten diphenylcyclopropenone (DPC). The chain links TRBV6-6 to TRBJ1-2; D is perhaps TRBD1 (5 bases). CDR3 region: CASSRPGGEVFSGYTF. For the CDR3, the DNA is TGTGCCAGCAGTCGTCCTGGGGGGGAGGTTTTTAGTGGCTACACCTTC.